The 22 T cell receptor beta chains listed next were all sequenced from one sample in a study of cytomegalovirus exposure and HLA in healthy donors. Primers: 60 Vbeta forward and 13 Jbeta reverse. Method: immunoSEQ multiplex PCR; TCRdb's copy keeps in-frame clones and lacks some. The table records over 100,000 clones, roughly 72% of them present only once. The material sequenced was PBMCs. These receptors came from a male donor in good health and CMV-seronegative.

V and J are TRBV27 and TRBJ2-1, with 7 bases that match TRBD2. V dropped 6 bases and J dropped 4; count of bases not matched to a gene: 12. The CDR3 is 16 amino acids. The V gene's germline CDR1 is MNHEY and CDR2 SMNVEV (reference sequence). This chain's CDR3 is CASSRNPGLQYNEQFF. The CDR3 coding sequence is TGTGCCAGCAGCCGCAATCCGGGACTACAGTACAATGAGCAGTTCTTC.

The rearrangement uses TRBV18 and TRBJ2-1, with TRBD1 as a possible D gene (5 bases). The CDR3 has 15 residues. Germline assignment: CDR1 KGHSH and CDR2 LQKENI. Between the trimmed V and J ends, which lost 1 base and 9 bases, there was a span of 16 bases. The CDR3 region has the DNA TGTGCCAGCTCACCACACCAGGGCGACTCGGGTGAGCAGTTCTTC. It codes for CASSPHQGDSGEQFF.

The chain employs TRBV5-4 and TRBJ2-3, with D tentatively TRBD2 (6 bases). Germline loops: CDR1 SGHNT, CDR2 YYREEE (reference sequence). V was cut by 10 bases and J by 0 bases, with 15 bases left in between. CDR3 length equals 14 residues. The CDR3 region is CAARWRESTDTQYF. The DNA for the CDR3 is TGTGCCGCCCGCTGGAGGGAGAGCACAGATACGCAGTATTTT.

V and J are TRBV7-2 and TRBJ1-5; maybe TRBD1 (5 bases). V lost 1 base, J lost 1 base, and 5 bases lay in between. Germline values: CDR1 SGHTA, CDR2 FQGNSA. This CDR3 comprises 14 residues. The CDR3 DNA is TGTGCCAGCAGCTTAGGGACAAGCAATCAGCCCCAGCATTTT. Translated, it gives CASSLGTSNQPQHF.

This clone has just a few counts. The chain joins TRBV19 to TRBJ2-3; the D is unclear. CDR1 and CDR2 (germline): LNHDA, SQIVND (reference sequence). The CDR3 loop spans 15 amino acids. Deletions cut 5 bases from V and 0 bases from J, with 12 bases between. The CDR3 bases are TGTGCCAGTAGTTCGAGCTCCGCGAGCACAGATACGCAGTATTTT. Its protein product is CASSSSSASTDTQYF. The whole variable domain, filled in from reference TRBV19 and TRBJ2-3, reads DGGITQSPKYLFRKEGQNVTLSCEQNLNHDAMYWYRQDPGQGLRLIYYSQIVNDFQKGDIAEGYSVSREKKESFPLTVTSAQKNPTAFYLCASSSSSASTDTQYFGPGTRLTVL.

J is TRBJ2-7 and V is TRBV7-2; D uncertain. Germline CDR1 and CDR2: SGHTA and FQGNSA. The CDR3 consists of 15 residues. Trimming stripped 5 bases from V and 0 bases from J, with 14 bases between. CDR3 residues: CASSRGLVTSYEQYF. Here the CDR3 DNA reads TGTGCCAGCAGCCGAGGTTTAGTCACCTCCTACGAGCAGTACTTC. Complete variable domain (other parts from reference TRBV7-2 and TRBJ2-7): GAGVSQSPSNKVTEKGKDVELRCDPISGHTALYWYRQSLGQGLEFLIYFQGNSAPDKSGLPSDRFSAERTGGSVSTLTIQRTQQEDSAVYLCASSRGLVTSYEQYFGPGTRLTVT.

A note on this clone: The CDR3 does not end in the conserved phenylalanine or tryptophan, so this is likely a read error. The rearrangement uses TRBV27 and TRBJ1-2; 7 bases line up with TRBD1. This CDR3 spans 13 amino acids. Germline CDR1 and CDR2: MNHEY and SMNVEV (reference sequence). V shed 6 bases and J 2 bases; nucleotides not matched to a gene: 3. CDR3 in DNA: TGTGCCAGCAGGGTGGGACAGAACTATGGCTACACCCTC. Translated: CASRVGQNYGYTL.

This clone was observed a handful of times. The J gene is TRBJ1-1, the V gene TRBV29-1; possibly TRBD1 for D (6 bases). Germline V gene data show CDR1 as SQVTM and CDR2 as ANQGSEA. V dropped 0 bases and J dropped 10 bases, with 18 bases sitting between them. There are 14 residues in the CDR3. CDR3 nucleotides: TGCAGCGTTGAAGATTCTCGGGACACCCGAGCAGCTTTCTTT. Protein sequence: CSVEDSRDTRAAFF. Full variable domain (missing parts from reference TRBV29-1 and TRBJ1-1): SAVISQKPSRDICQRGTSLTIQCQVDSQVTMMFWYRQQPGQSLTLIATANQGSEATYESGFVIDKFPISRPNLTFSTLTVSNMSPEDSSIYLCSVEDSRDTRAAFFGQGTRLTVV.

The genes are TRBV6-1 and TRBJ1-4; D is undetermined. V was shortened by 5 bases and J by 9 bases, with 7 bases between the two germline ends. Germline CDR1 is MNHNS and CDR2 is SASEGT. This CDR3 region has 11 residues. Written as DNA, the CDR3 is TGTGCCAGCAGTCGAGATAAAAAACTGTTTTTT. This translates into CASSRDKKLFF.

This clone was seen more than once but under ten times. The CDR3 loop reads CASSQDKGRGFEKLFF. The CDR3, as DNA: TGCGCCAGCAGCCAAGATAAGGGCAGGGGTTTTGAAAAACTGTTTTTT. The chain employs TRBV4-3 and TRBJ1-4; TRBD1 is a possible D gene (6 bases). This CDR3 comprises 16 residues. In germline, CDR1 is LGHNA, CDR2 YSLEER. Trimming took off 0 bases at V and 7 bases at J, with 15 bases between the two ends.

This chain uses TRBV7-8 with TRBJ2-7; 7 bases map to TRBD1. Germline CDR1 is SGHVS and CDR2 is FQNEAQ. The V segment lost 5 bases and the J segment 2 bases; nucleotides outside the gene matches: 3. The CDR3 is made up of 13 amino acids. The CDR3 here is CASSTGQPYEQYF. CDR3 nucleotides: TGTGCCAGCAGCACGGGACAGCCCTACGAGCAGTACTTC.

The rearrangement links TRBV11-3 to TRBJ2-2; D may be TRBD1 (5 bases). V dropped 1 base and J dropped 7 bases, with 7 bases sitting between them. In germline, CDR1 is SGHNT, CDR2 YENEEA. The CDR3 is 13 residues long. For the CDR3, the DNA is TGTGCCAGCAGCTTAGCAGGGCTCGGGGAGCTGTTTTTT. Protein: CASSLAGLGELFF.

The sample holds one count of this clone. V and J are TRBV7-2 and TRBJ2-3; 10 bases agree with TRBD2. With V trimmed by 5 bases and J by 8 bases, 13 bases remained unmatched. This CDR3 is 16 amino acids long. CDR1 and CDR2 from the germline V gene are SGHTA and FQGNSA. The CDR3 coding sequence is TGTGCCAGCAGCCCCCGGCTAGCGGGAGAGTTGGGTACGCAGTATTTT. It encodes CASSPRLAGELGTQYF. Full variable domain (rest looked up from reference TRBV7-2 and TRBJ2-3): GAGVSQSPSNKVTEKGKDVELRCDPISGHTALYWYRQSLGQGLEFLIYFQGNSAPDKSGLPSDRFSAERTGGSVSTLTIQRTQQEDSAVYLCASSPRLAGELGTQYFGPGTRLTVL.

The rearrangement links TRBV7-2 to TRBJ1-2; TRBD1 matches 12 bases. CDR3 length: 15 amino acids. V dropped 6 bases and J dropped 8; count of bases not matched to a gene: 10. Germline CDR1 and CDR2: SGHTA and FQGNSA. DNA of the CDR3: TGTGCCAGCAGGCGGCCCGGGACAGGGGGCGAAGGCTACACCTTC. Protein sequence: CASRRPGTGGEGYTF.

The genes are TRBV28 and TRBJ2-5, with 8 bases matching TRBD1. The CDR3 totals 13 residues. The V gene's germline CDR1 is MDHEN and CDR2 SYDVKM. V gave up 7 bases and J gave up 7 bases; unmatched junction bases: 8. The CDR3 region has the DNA TGTGCCAGCACTTGGACCACAGGGGGGACCCAGTACTTC. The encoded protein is CASTWTTGGTQYF.

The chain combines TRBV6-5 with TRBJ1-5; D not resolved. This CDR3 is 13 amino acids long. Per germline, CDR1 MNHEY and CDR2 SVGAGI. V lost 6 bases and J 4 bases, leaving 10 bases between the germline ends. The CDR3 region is CASRSGGNQPQHF. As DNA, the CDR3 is TGTGCCAGCAGGTCAGGAGGGAATCAGCCCCAGCATTTT.

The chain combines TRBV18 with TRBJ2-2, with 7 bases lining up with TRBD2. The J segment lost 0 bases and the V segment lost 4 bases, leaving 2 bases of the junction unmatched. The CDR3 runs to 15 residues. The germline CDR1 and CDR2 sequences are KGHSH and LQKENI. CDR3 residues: CASSLAGSNTGELFF. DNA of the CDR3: TGTGCCAGCTCACTAGCGGGTTCGAACACCGGGGAGCTGTTTTTT.

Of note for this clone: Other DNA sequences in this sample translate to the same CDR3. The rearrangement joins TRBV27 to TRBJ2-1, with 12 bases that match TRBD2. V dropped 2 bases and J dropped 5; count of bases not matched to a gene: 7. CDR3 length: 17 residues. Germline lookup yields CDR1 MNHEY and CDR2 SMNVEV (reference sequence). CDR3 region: CASSLVGGLAGNNEQFF. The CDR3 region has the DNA TGTGCCAGCAGTTTAGTAGGTGGACTAGCGGGGAACAATGAGCAGTTCTTC.

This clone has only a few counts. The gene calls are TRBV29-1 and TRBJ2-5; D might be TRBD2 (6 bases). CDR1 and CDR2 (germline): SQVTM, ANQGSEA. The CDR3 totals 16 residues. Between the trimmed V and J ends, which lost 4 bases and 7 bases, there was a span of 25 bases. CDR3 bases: TGCAGCGTTGGGGTCCCGGGACTGGGCATGCCAGGGACCCAGTACTTC. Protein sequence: CSVGVPGLGMPGTQYF. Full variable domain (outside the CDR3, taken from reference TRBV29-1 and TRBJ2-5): SAVISQKPSRDICQRGTSLTIQCQVDSQVTMMFWYRQQPGQSLTLIATANQGSEATYESGFVIDKFPISRPNLTFSTLTVSNMSPEDSSIYLCSVGVPGLGMPGTQYFGPGTRLLVL.

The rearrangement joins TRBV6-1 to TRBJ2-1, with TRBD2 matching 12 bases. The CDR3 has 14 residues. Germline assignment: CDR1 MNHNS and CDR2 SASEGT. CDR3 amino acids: CVTLAGGPRNEQFF. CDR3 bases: TGTGTCACCCTAGCGGGAGGGCCGCGAAATGAGCAGTTCTTC.

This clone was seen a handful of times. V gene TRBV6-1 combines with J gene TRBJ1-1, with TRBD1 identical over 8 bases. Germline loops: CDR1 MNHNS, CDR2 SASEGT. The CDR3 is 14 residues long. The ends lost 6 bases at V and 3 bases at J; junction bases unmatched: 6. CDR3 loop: CASRRQGLYTEAFF. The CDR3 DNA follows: TGTGCCAGCAGGAGACAGGGGTTATACACTGAAGCTTTCTTT.

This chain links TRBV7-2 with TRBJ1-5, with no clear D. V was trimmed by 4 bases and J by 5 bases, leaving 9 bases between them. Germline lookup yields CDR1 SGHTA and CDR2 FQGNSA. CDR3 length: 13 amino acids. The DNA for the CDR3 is TGTGCCAGCAGCTACCGGAGGGATCAGCCCCAGCATTTT. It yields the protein CASSYRRDQPQHF.